This T cell receptor beta chain was found in a study of T cells after yellow fever vaccination. The study, taken as a whole, reports: A weaker but faster secondary response was observed, peaking on day 5 versus 15. Booster samples showed a return of most primary-vaccination clones (around 95% CD4, approximately 88% CD8).

TCRdb reprocessed the 5' RACE reads via MiXCR and lists one record per CDR3 protein. The sample consists of tens of thousands of distinct CDR3 sequences, almost 8% of them appearing once. Looked up from germline, CDR1 is KGHSY and CDR2 is FQNENV. The CDR3 runs 15 residues. The V segment lost 1 base and the J segment 8 bases; nucleotides outside the gene matches: 5. This clonotype was recorded a few times. What it binds is unknown. This TCR was recovered from a man aged 30 to 39 who received the YFV17D yellow fever vaccine. This specimen was CD8+ T cells sorted from PBMCs, taken on the day of the yellow fever booster vaccination. The chain has TRBV16 and TRBJ1-6; 7 nucleotides agree with TRBD1. CDR3 coding DNA: TGTGCCAGCAGCCAATGGGGGCAGGGGGATTCACCCCTCCACTTT. Protein sequence: CASSQWGQGDSPLHF.